The 22 T cell receptor beta chains below come from one sample, sequenced in a study of identifying expanded T cells in peripheral blood. Sequenced by immunoSEQ multiplex PCR; TCRdb stores in-frame clones only, minus some. Of about 80,000 clones in the sample, less than 90% were seen once. The source material was blood. Receptors originate from a person aged 18 to 69 in good health.

This chain uses TRBV7-9 with TRBJ1-3, with D maybe TRBD1 (5 bases). The CDR3 has 13 amino acids. The germline CDR1 and CDR2 sequences are SEHNR and FQNEAQ (reference sequence). V lost 3 bases to trimming and J lost 7 bases, with 10 bases between them. The CDR3 here is CASSFAGGNTIYF. The DNA for the CDR3 is TGTGCCAGCAGCTTCGCCGGGGGGAACACCATATATTTT.

The CDR3 loop is CASSRDRGLRDEQYF. DNA of the CDR3: TGTGCCAGCAGCAGGGACAGGGGGCTACGTGACGAGCAGTACTTC. The chain recombines TRBV27 with TRBJ2-7; 12 nucleotides agree with TRBD1. J gave up 5 bases and V 6 bases, and 8 bases lay outside the gene matches. The CDR3 extends over 15 amino acids. Per the germline V gene, CDR1 is MNHEY and CDR2 is SMNVEV (reference sequence).

DNA of the CDR3: TGTGCCAGCAGTGAATCTGGTATGTCGGCCTACGAGCAGTACTTC. This codes for CASSESGMSAYEQYF. This chain uses TRBV6-1 with TRBJ2-7; D unresolved. The germline CDR1 and CDR2 sequences are MNHNS and SASEGT. The CDR3 totals 15 residues. Trimming cost V 2 bases and J 2 bases, with 13 bases left between them.

The chain recombines TRBV7-2 with TRBJ2-5; 12 bases are a match to TRBD1. Germline V gene data show CDR1 as SGHTA and CDR2 as FQGNSA. The junction had 8 bases not matched to a gene; V was cut back by 5 bases and J by 4 bases. The CDR3 is made up of 16 amino acids. The DNA of the CDR3 is TGTGCCAGCAGCGGAACCGGGACAGGGGGCCTAGAGACCCAGTACTTC. The encoded protein is CASSGTGTGGLETQYF.

As DNA, the CDR3 is TGTGCCAGCAGTTATTACGAAGGGAATGGCTACACCTTC. This encodes CASSYYEGNGYTF. The chain recombines TRBV6-6 with TRBJ1-2; D is undetermined. V dropped 3 bases and J dropped 6 bases, with 11 bases sitting between them. CDR3 length: 13 residues. Germline loops: CDR1 MNHNY, CDR2 SVGAGI (reference sequence).

This clone has just one count. V is TRBV28 and J is TRBJ1-5, with D tentatively TRBD1 (5 bases). Trimming removed 2 bases from V and 9 bases from J, with 14 bases in between. The germline CDR1 and CDR2 sequences are MDHEN and SYDVKM. The CDR3 is made up of 14 amino acids. CDR3 loop: CASSLLRAWWPQHF. The CDR3 DNA reads TGTGCCAGCAGTTTACTCAGGGCCTGGTGGCCCCAGCATTTT. The full variable domain, in which reference TRBV28 and TRBJ1-5 provide the parts outside the CDR3, is DVKVTQSSRYLVKRTGEKVFLECVQDMDHENMFWYRQDPGLGLRLIYFSYDVKMKEKGDIPEGYSVSREKKERFSLILESASTNQTSMYLCASSLLRAWWPQHFGDGTRLSIL.

In DNA, the CDR3 is TGTGCCAGCAGTTTATCAGAGAGCACAGATACGCAGTATTTT. Protein: CASSLSESTDTQYF. This chain links TRBV28 with TRBJ2-3, with D unresolved. This CDR3 comprises 14 residues. The germline gives CDR1 MDHEN, CDR2 SYDVKM. V gave up 1 base and J gave up 0 bases, with 5 bases separating them.

This clone came up once. The chain has TRBV7-3 and TRBJ2-3, with D unclear. The length of the CDR3 is 15 residues. V was pared by 0 bases and J by 5 bases, with 12 bases between. Germline CDR1 is SGHTA and CDR2 is FQGTGA. As DNA, the CDR3 is TGTGCCAGCAGCTTAACGTCATCTTGGGGAGATACGCAGTATTTT. Translating gives CASSLTSSWGDTQYF.

V and J are TRBV7-9 and TRBJ2-5, with 11 positions matching TRBD2. The trim removed 1 base at V and 2 bases at J, leaving 3 bases unmatched. The CDR3 totals 16 residues. Germline assignment: CDR1 SEHNR and CDR2 FQNEAQ (reference sequence). The CDR3 sequence is CASSLGLAGLQETQYF. The DNA of the CDR3 is TGTGCCAGCAGCTTAGGACTAGCGGGACTGCAAGAGACCCAGTACTTC.

The chain is built from TRBV6-6 and TRBJ1-2; perhaps TRBD1 as D (5 bases). The CDR3 is made up of 14 amino acids. Trimming removed 8 bases at V and 3 bases at J, with 16 bases between. Germline V gene lookup returns CDR1 MNHNY and CDR2 SVGAGI (reference sequence). Written as DNA, the CDR3 is TGTGCCAGCTTGTCGTCGGGGCGGGACTATGGCTACACCTTC. This gives the protein CASLSSGRDYGYTF.

The chain joins TRBV7-2 to TRBJ2-5; 12 nucleotides agree with TRBD2. The CDR3 loop spans 17 amino acids. CDR1 SGHTA and CDR2 FQGNSA come from the germline V gene. With V trimmed by 0 bases and J by 5 bases, 7 bases remained unmatched. CDR3 nucleotides: TGTGCCAGCAGCTTAGCAAACCTAGCGGGAGGGCCCGAGACCCAGTACTTC. This codes for CASSLANLAGGPETQYF.

The chain joins TRBV30 to TRBJ2-3, with 13 bases matching TRBD2. After removal of 5 bases from V and 5 bases from J, the junction contained 7 bases not matched to a gene. The CDR3 has 15 amino acids. The germline V gene has CDR1 GTSNPN and CDR2 SVGIG (reference sequence). The CDR3 loop is CAWGGTSGTGDTQYF. The CDR3 nucleotides read TGTGCCTGGGGGGGGACTAGCGGGACCGGAGATACGCAGTATTTT.

The chain carries TRBV18 and TRBJ2-4; 11 bases match TRBD1. Germline values: CDR1 KGHSH, CDR2 LQKENI. The length of the CDR3 is 18 residues. The trim removed 3 bases at V and 1 base at J, leaving 8 bases unmatched. The CDR3 nucleotides are TGTGCCAGCTCACCTGGACAGGGGGCCCCTATGGCCAAAAACATTCAGTACTTC. Translating it yields CASSPGQGAPMAKNIQYF.

V usage is TRBV7-2 and J usage is TRBJ2-2; no clear D gene. CDR3 length equals 16 residues. V lost 5 bases, J lost 4 bases, and 17 bases lay in between. In germline, CDR1 is SGHTA, CDR2 FQGNSA. For the CDR3, the DNA is TGTGCCAGCAGCGCCGTTCCTCCTCCCCCCACCGGGGAGCTGTTTTTT. Amino acids: CASSAVPPPPTGELFF.

The CDR3 nucleotides read TGTGCCTGGAGTAAAGACAGAAACTATGGCTACACCTTC. This translates into CAWSKDRNYGYTF. The chain uses TRBV30 and TRBJ1-2; D possibly corresponds to TRBD1 (5 bases). CDR3 length: 13 residues. V was pared by 2 bases and J by 2 bases, with 9 bases between. Germline CDR1 and CDR2: GTSNPN and SVGIG (reference sequence). Using reference TRBV30 and TRBJ1-2 for the parts outside the CDR3, the full variable domain is SQTIHQWPATLVQPVGSPLSLECTVEGTSNPNLYWYRQAAGRGLQLLFYSVGIGQISSEVPQNLSASRPQDRQFILSSKKLLLSDSGFYLCAWSKDRNYGYTFGSGTRLTVV.

The chain has TRBV29-1 and TRBJ1-2; the match to TRBD1 covers 7 bases. J lost 0 bases, V lost 3 bases, and 1 base had no gene match. Germline V gene data show CDR1 as SQVTM and CDR2 as ANQGSEA. CDR3 length: 13 amino acids. CDR3 in amino acids: CSVDTGANYGYTF. CDR3 nucleotide sequence: TGCAGCGTTGATACAGGGGCTAACTATGGCTACACCTTC.

CDR3 bases: TGTGCCAGTAGGATGGGACCTGATAGCAATCAGCCCCAGCATTTT. This gives the protein CASRMGPDSNQPQHF. The V call is TRBV19, the J call TRBJ1-5; a possible D gene is TRBD1 (5 bases). The CDR3 runs 15 residues. With 6 bases removed from V and 0 bases from J, the gap between germline ends came to 12 bases. The germline V gene encodes CDR1 LNHDA and CDR2 SQIVND (reference sequence).

CDR3 in DNA: TGTGCCAGCAGCCTGGGGACAGTCACTGAAGCTTTCTTT. Its protein is CASSLGTVTEAFF. This chain joins TRBV9 and TRBJ1-1; 7 bases line up with TRBD1. V lost 4 bases to trimming and J lost 4 bases; unmatched junction nucleotides: 4. CDR3 length equals 13 residues. CDR1 is SGDLS and CDR2 is YYNGEE in the germline V gene. Complete variable domain (other parts from reference TRBV9 and TRBJ1-1): DSGVTQTPKHLITATGQRVTLRCSPRSGDLSVYWYQQSLDQGLQFLIQYYNGEERAKGNILERFSAQQFPDLHSELNLSSLELGDSALYFCASSLGTVTEAFFGQGTRLTVV.

This rearrangement joins TRBV6-5 to TRBJ2-7; TRBD1 matches at 9 bases. Germline V CDR1 and CDR2: MNHEY, SVGAGI. V lost 6 bases and J lost 5; bases outside the gene matches: 5. The CDR3 consists of 13 residues. CDR3 sequence (DNA): TGTGCCAGCAGAAGACAGGGGGTCGACGAGCAGTACTTC. Residues: CASRRQGVDEQYF.

The gene calls are TRBV4-3 and TRBJ2-3, with no clear D. The CDR3 covers 15 residues. CDR1 and CDR2 (germline): LGHNA, YSLEER. With 3 bases removed from V and 3 bases from J, the gap between germline ends came to 13 bases. The CDR3 DNA sequence: TGCGCCAGCAGCCACCAGATCGACCCGACAGATACGCAGTATTTT. It yields the protein CASSHQIDPTDTQYF.

The J gene is TRBJ1-5, the V gene TRBV7-2; unclear D gene. Germline lookup yields CDR1 SGHTA and CDR2 FQGNSA. The ends were cut back, 3 bases at V and 3 bases at J, with 3 bases in the middle. This CDR3 contains 12 residues. The CDR3: CASSFSNQPQHF. CDR3 in DNA: TGTGCCAGCAGCTTCTCCAATCAGCCCCAGCATTTT.

The chain joins TRBV5-4 to TRBJ2-7, with 11 bases identical to TRBD2. The CDR3 consists of 16 residues. Germline values: CDR1 SGHNT, CDR2 YYREEE (reference sequence). Unmatched junction bases numbered 8, after V lost 2 bases and J lost 4 bases. The CDR3 protein is CASSFHPSGRLYEQYF. The CDR3 DNA sequence: TGTGCCAGCAGCTTCCATCCTAGCGGGAGGCTATACGAGCAGTACTTC.